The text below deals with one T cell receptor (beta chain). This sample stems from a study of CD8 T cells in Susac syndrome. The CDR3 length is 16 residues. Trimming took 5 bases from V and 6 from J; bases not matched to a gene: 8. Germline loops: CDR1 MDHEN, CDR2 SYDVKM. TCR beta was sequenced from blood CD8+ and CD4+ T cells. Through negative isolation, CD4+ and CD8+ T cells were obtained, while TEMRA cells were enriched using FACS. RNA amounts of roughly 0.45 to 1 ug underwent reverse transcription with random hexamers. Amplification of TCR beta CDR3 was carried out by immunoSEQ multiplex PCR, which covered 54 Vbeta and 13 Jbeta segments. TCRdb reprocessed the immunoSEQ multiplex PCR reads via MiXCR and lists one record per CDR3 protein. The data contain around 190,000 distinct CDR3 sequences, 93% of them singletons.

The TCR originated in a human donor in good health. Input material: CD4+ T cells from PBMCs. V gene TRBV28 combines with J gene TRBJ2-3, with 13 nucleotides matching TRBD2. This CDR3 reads CASSPGTSGAGDTQYF. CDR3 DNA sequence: TGTGCCAGCAGTCCCGGGACTAGCGGGGCCGGGGATACGCAGTATTTT.